Listed below are T cell receptor beta chains from one sample, sequenced in a study of blood T cell repertoires in COVID-19. Sequenced by immunoSEQ multiplex PCR; TCRdb stores in-frame clones only, minus some. The profile shows about 140,000 clones, around 90% of them singletons. Specimen: peripheral blood. The source of these receptors is a human donor in a cohort sampled during active COVID-19. The CDR3 runs from the conserved cysteine through the conserved F or W. Each record gives: D gene, J gene, clone size, V gene, CDR3 protein, CDR3 DNA. A D gene is named only where the DNA matches it firmly. The size field is filled for only some rows; it gives once, few, many or a size class.

>TRBD1|TRBJ1-5|.|TRBV6-5
CASSGTGFSNQPQHF
TGTGCCAGCAGCGGGACAGGGTTTAGCAATCAGCCCCAGCATTTT
>TRBD1|TRBJ1-1|few|TRBV11-3
CASSFLMTGWNTEAFF
TGTGCCAGCAGCTTTTTGATGACAGGGTGGAACACTGAAGCTTTCTTT
>.|TRBJ1-5|.|TRBV7-8
CASSLSVNQPQHF
TGTGCCAGCAGCTTATCTGTCAATCAGCCCCAGCATTTT
>TRBD2|TRBJ2-1|.|TRBV11-2
CASSQGTSGMREQFF
TGTGCCAGCAGCCAGGGGACTAGCGGGATGAGAGAGCAGTTCTTC
>.|TRBJ1-3|.|TRBV6-1
CASSAKGGDSGNTIYF
TGTGCCAGCAGTGCGAAAGGGGGGGACTCTGGAAACACCATATATTTT
>TRBD1|TRBJ2-1|few|TRBV30
CAWRFGQGNEQFF
TGTGCCTGGAGATTCGGACAGGGCAATGAGCAGTTCTTC
>TRBD2|TRBJ2-7|.|TRBV27
CASNPGGRYYEQYF
TGTGCCAGCAACCCGGGGGGGCGGTACTACGAGCAGTACTTC
>.|TRBJ2-1|.|TRBV19
CASSSGVRVRNEQFF
TGTGCCAGTAGCTCGGGGGTAAGGGTGCGCAATGAGCAGTTCTTC
>TRBD1|TRBJ1-6|few|TRBV7-2
CASSPRTGSGSPLHF
TGTGCCAGCAGCCCTCGGACAGGGAGTGGGTCACCCCTCCACTTT
>.|TRBJ2-6|once|TRBV30
CAWSHRTGNSGANVLTF
TGTGCCTGGAGCCACCGCACAGGGAACTCTGGGGCCAACGTCCTGACTTTC
>.|TRBJ1-2|.|TRBV7-9
CASSYRGEVGYGYTF
TGTGCCAGCAGCTACCGGGGGGAAGTGGGGTATGGCTACACCTTC
>.|TRBJ2-7|.|TRBV7-9
CASSRDSHYEQYF
TGTGCCAGCAGCCGAGACAGTCACTACGAGCAGTACTTC
>.|TRBJ1-5|.|TRBV7-2
CASSLEWAVSNQPQHF
TGTGCCAGCAGCTTAGAGTGGGCTGTTAGCAATCAGCCCCAGCATTTT
>TRBD1|TRBJ1-1|.|TRBV9
CASSVAGTGVWTEAFF
TGTGCCAGCAGCGTAGCAGGGACAGGGGTTTGGACTGAAGCTTTCTTT
>TRBD1|TRBJ2-7|.|TRBV18
CASSLTGGQGSPPQYF
TGTGCCAGCTCCCTAACAGGGGGACAGGGATCCCCTCCGCAGTACTTC
>.|TRBJ2-4|.|TRBV6-1
CASSEIGDKNIQYF
TGTGCCAGCAGTGAAATAGGGGACAAAAACATTCAGTACTTC
>.|TRBJ2-1|.|TRBV30
CACHRGASSYNEQFF
TGTGCCTGCCACCGGGGGGCGAGCTCCTACAATGAGCAGTTCTTC
>.|TRBJ2-3|.|TRBV2
CASSGSGASTDTQYF
TGTGCCAGCAGTGGGTCGGGAGCTAGCACAGATACGCAGTATTTT
>TRBD2|TRBJ2-1|.|TRBV6-5
CASSYGASGGYEQFF
TGTGCCAGCAGTTACGGGGCTAGCGGGGGGTATGAGCAGTTCTTC
>TRBD1|TRBJ2-1|.|TRBV24-1
CATSEGQGEHEQFF
TGTGCCACCAGTGAGGGACAGGGGGAGCATGAGCAGTTCTTC
>TRBD2|TRBJ2-1|once|TRBV19
CASSKGTSGYNEQFF
TGTGCCAGTAGTAAGGGGACTAGCGGATACAATGAGCAGTTCTTC
>TRBD2|TRBJ2-7|.|TRBV19
CASTGTAGGTYEQYF
TGTGCCAGCACGGGTACGGCGGGAGGGACCTACGAGCAGTACTTC
>TRBD1|TRBJ2-7|once|TRBV6-2/TRBV6-3
CASSRPTGGPTYEQYF
TGTGCCAGCAGCCGACCGACAGGGGGCCCAACCTACGAGCAGTACTTC
>TRBD1|TRBJ1-2|.|TRBV5-5
CASSLLTGSYGYTF
TGTGCCAGCAGCTTACTGACAGGGAGCTATGGCTACACCTTC
>.|TRBJ1-1|few|TRBV7-2
CASSPAVEAFF
TGTGCCAGCAGCCCCGCGGTCGAAGCTTTCTTT